This T cell receptor beta chain was identified in a study of blood T cell repertoires in COVID-19. Study-wide background: Whether acute or convalescent, the COVID-19 samples came from the United States, Italy and Spain. T cells, B-cell-depleted T cells, or PBMCs provided the cDNA or gDNA that served as material.

The CDR3 has 13 amino acids. J gave up 14 bases and V 2 bases, and 8 bases lay outside the gene matches. Per germline, CDR1 KGHSH and CDR2 LQKENI. As processed by the authors: Amplification from reference gene primers served as the basis for estimated nucleated cell counts. TCRdb's copy holds only in-frame clones and misses some; the assay was immunoSEQ multiplex PCR. V and J calls plus clone size are reproduced from that table; the DNA served to infer D and trimming. The sample includes 280,000 or so clones, 85% to 90% seen only once; the top ten take 10% to 15%. This clone was seen only a few times.

Material: peripheral blood. This rearrangement joins TRBV18 to TRBJ2-1; 8 bases align to TRBD2. The sequence derives from a human donor in a cohort sampled during active COVID-19. The CDR3 is CASSPSLAGLKFF. For the CDR3, the DNA is TGTGCCAGCTCACCATCTTTAGCGGGATTGAAGTTCTTC.